The subject of this entry is one T cell receptor beta chain. Its specificity is unknown. The germline V and J ends were trimmed by 1 base and 9 bases, with 21 bases remaining between them. The CDR3 spans 16 residues. Germline CDR1 SEHNR, CDR2 FQNEAQ (reference sequence). The sample is drawn from a study of response to subunit inactivated influenza vaccine. General study results and limits: The authors offered the suggestion that each seasonal influenza vaccination recruits few new T cells.

TCRdb fed the RT-PCR reads into MiXCR, producing one record per CDR3 protein. The sample carries about 520,000 distinct CDR3 sequences, 25% recorded once. The TCR comes from a man aged 50-60 years who received an inactivated influenza vaccine. Here the sequenced sample was CD4+ T cells sorted from PBMCs, taken less than 6 days after vaccination. The V and J genes are TRBV7-9 and TRBJ1-1, with D hard to call. CDR3 protein: CASSLGLNKEQRKAFF. The CDR3 coding sequence is TGTGCCAGCAGCTTAGGCCTCAACAAGGAACAGCGGAAAGCTTTCTTT.